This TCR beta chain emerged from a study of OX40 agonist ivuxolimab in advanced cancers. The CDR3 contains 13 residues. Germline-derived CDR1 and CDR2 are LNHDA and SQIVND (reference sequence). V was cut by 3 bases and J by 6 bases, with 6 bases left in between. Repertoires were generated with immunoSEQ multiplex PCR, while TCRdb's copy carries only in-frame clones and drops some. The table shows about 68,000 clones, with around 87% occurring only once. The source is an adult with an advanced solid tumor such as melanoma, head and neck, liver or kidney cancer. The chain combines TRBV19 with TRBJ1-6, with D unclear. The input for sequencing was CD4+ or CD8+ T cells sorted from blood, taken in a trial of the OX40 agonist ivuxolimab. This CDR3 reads CASSIKGNSPLHF. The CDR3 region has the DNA TGTGCCAGTAGTATTAAGGGTAATTCACCCCTCCACTTT.